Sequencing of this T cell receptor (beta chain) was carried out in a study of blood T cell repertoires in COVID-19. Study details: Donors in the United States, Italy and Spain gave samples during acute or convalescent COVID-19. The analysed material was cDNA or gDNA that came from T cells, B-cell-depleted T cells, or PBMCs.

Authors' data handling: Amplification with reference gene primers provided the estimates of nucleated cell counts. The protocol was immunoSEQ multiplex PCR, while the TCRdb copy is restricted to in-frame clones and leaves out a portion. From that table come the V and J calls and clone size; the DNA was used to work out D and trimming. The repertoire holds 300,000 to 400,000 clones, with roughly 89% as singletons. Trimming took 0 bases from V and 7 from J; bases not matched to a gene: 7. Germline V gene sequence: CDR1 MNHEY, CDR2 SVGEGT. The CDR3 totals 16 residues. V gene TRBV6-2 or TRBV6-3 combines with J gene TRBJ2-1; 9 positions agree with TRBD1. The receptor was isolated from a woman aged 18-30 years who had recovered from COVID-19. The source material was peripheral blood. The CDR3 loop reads CASSYSRDREQNEQFF. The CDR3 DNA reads TGTGCCAGCAGTTACTCGAGGGACAGGGAGCAAAATGAGCAGTTCTTC.